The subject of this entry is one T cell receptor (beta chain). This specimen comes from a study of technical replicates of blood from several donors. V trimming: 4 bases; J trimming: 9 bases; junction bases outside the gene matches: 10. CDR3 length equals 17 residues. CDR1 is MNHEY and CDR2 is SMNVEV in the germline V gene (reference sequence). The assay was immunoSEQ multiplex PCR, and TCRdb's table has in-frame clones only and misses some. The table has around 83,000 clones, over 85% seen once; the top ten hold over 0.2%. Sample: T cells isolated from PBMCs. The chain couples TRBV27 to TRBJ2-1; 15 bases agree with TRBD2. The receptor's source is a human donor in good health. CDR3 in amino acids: CASSSLGLAGGPGEQFF. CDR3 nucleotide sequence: TGTGCCAGCAGTTCTCTCGGACTAGCGGGGGGGCCGGGTGAGCAGTTCTTC.